These T cell receptor beta chains were read from a single sample in a study of vaccination and CD4 T cells after COVID-19. TCRdb called the PCR reads again in MiXCR, with one record for every CDR3 protein. The data hold about 21,000 distinct CDR3 sequences, with over 45% observed a single time. These receptors lack a known antigen. The sample comprised CD4+ T cells from blood, cultured in vitro. The receptor set was obtained from a human donor who had recovered from COVID-19. The CDR3 runs from the conserved cysteine through the conserved F or W. Each record gives: D gene, V gene, clone size, J gene, CDR3 length, CDR3 DNA, CDR3 protein. The D gene is left open where the match is weak. Expanded clones get a size class; other rows say once, few or many, or leave the size out.

>NA|TRBV7-2|NA|TRBJ1-2|15
TGTGCCAGCAGCTTAGATTTGTTTGGGGCCTATGGCTACACCTTC
CASSLDLFGAYGYTF
>TRBD2|TRBV30|NA|TRBJ2-1|15
TGTGCCTGGAGTTTAACTAGCGCCTCCTACAATGAGCAGTTCTTC
CAWSLTSASYNEQFF
>TRBD1|TRBV7-9|few|TRBJ1-1|14
TGTGCCAGCAGCCGTCAGGGGGAGTGGACTGAAGCTTTCTTT
CASSRQGEWTEAFF
>NA|TRBV9|NA|TRBJ1-2|14
TGTGCCAGCAGCCCTCGGACGCTTAACTATGGCTACACCTTC
CASSPRTLNYGYTF
>NA|TRBV23-1|NA|TRBJ1-6|16
TGCGCCAGCAGAATTAATTTTGGACAGAATAATTCACCCCTCCACTTT
CASRINFGQNNSPLHF
>NA|TRBV20-1|few|TRBJ2-4|12
TGCAGTGCTAGAGTCCCCGGGAACATTCAGTACTTC
CSARVPGNIQYF
>NA|TRBV20-1|NA|TRBJ1-1|14
TGCAGTGGGCTAACCGGGGACGTAGGCACTGAAGCTTTCTTT
CSGLTGDVGTEAFF
>TRBD2|TRBV19|NA|TRBJ2-7|14
TGTGCCAGTAGTGACCTAGCGGGAGTATACGAGCAGTACTTC
CASSDLAGVYEQYF
>NA|TRBV7-3|few|TRBJ2-5|14
TGTGCCAGCAGCGGCCTGGGCGGAGAGGAGACCCAGTACTTC
CASSGLGGEETQYF
>NA|TRBV19|NA|TRBJ1-2|16
TGTGCCAGTAGTAATCACAGGAGCATAAATAACTATGGCTACACCTTC
CASSNHRSINNYGYTF
>TRBD1|TRBV19|NA|TRBJ2-3|15
TGTGCCAGTAGTATAGGTACAGGGGGAGGAGATACGCAGTATTTT
CASSIGTGGGDTQYF
>NA|TRBV20-1|few|TRBJ2-5|13
TGCAGTGCGAGAGGCCAGAAAGGAGAGACCCAGTACTTC
CSARGQKGETQYF
>TRBD1|TRBV19|NA|TRBJ1-2|13
TGTGCCAGTAGTGAGGGGGCGAGTTATGGCTACACCTTC
CASSEGASYGYTF
>TRBD1|TRBV4-1|NA|TRBJ2-5|15
TGCGCCAGCAGCCAAGTAGATGGACAGGGAAAGACCCAGTACTTC
CASSQVDGQGKTQYF
>NA|TRBV19|few|TRBJ2-7|14
TGTGCCAGTAGTGCACAGACAGGCTCCTACGAGCAGTACTTC
CASSAQTGSYEQYF
>TRBD2|TRBV7-2|NA|TRBJ2-2|19
TGTGCCAGCAGCTTAGGGAGGGTTAGCGGGAGCTCGAGCACCGGGGAGCTGTTTTTT
CASSLGRVSGSSSTGELFF
>TRBD2|TRBV6-2/TRBV6-3|few|TRBJ2-5|17
TGTGCCAGCAGTTACTCCCCCATAGCGGGAGGACGAGAGACCCAGTACTTC
CASSYSPIAGGRETQYF
>NA|TRBV30|NA|TRBJ1-2|13
TGTGCCTGGAACGCTCAGGGGAACTATGGCTACACCTTC
CAWNAQGNYGYTF
>NA|TRBV27|NA|TRBJ2-5|15
TGTGCCAGCAGTCTGACAGGCCGGTACCAAGAGACCCAGTACTTC
CASSLTGRYQETQYF
>NA|TRBV19|once|TRBJ1-5|17
TGTGCCAGTAGTAGAACGTCGGGACTGCCGAGCAATCAGCCCCAGCATTTT
CASSRTSGLPSNQPQHF
>TRBD1|TRBV28|NA|TRBJ1-6|15
TGTGCCAGCAGCCAGGGACAGTGGATTAATTCACCCCTCCACTTT
CASSQGQWINSPLHF
>NA|TRBV7-9|NA|TRBJ2-3|12
TGTGCCGCCACCCCAGGCACAGATACGCAGTATTTT
CAATPGTDTQYF
>TRBD1|TRBV7-2|few|TRBJ1-6|14
TGTGCCAGCAGCTTGCAGGGGGATCAGTCACCCCTCCACTTT
CASSLQGDQSPLHF
>NA|TRBV7-2|few|TRBJ1-2|15
TGTGCCAGCAGCAAGGGGACAACCCCTAACTATGGCTACACCTTC
CASSKGTTPNYGYTF
>NA|TRBV12-3/TRBV12-4|NA|TRBJ2-7|13
TGTGCCAGCAGCCGGACGACGGACTACGAGCAGTACTTC
CASSRTTDYEQYF
>TRBD1|TRBV6-1|NA|TRBJ2-5|17
TGTGCCAGCAGTGAAAAGGGGGCCAGAGACAGGGAAGAGACCCAGTACTTC
CASSEKGARDREETQYF
>NA|TRBV10-3|few|TRBJ1-5|12
TGTGCCATCAGTGATCCTAATCAGCCCCAGCATTTT
CAISDPNQPQHF
>NA|TRBV20-1|few|TRBJ1-1|13
TGCAGTGCCATAAAACGGACAGAACATGAAGCTTTCTTT
CSAIKRTEHEAFF
>TRBD1|TRBV7-2|NA|TRBJ1-2|14
TGTGCCAGCAGCTTAACCCGGGACAGTAGTGACTACACCTTC
CASSLTRDSSDYTF
>NA|TRBV5-1|NA|TRBJ1-1|14
TGCGCCAGCAGCTCCCTTGTCCAGAACACTGAAGCTTTCTTT
CASSSLVQNTEAFF
>NA|TRBV24-1|NA|TRBJ2-5|14
TGTGCCACCAGTGCTACGGGCCTCGGAGAGACCCAGTACTTC
CATSATGLGETQYF
>TRBD1|TRBV20-1|few|TRBJ1-1|13
TGCAGTGCCCCGGACAGGGTGGGAACTGAAGCTTTCTTT
CSAPDRVGTEAFF
>TRBD2|TRBV18|NA|TRBJ2-5|15
TGTGCCAGCTCACCAGCGGGAGGGCCGGGAGAGACCCAGTACTTC
CASSPAGGPGETQYF
>NA|TRBV4-1|NA|TRBJ1-1|14
TGCGCCAGCACCCTAGGTGGAGGGCGGACTGAAGCTTTCTTT
CASTLGGGRTEAFF
>TRBD2|TRBV20-1|NA|TRBJ2-1|15
TGCAGTGCTCGACGACTAGCATTAGGTGTCAAAGAGCAGTTCTTC
CSARRLALGVKEQFF
>NA|TRBV4-2|few|TRBJ2-3|12
TGTGCCAGCAGCCAAGAATCGGGTACGCAGTATTTT
CASSQESGTQYF
>NA|TRBV20-1|few|TRBJ1-2|11
TGCAGTGCTAGGGGGGACCATGGCTACACCTTC
CSARGDHGYTF
>NA|TRBV7-2|NA|TRBJ2-3|15
TGTGCCAGCAGCTTATGGACTCGTTATACAGATACGCAGTATTTT
CASSLWTRYTDTQYF
>TRBD1|TRBV18|once|TRBJ2-3|17
TGTGCCAGCTCACCATACCCAGGACAGGGGACGACAGATACGCAGTATTTT
CASSPYPGQGTTDTQYF
>NA|TRBV20-1|NA|TRBJ2-3|14
TGCAGTGCTAGAGAACGGCCCATCACAGATACGCAGTATTTT
CSARERPITDTQYF
>TRBD2|TRBV6-5|few|TRBJ2-1|17
TGTGCCAGCAGTTTGGTCCCTGTCGGGACTACCCCACTCGAGCAGTTCTTC
CASSLVPVGTTPLEQFF